The 14 T cell receptor beta chains below all came from one sample that was sequenced in a study of beta chain features in type 1 diabetes. Study-level findings and limits: Moderate yet significant TCRB CDR3 shortening was seen in Type 1 diabetes patients in all four CD4+ subsets.

Reverse transcription of all isolated RNA meant that expressed TCRB transcripts were sequenced. Here immunoSEQ multiplex PCR was the method, and the copy in TCRdb shows in-frame clones only, minus some. The sample has 52,000 or so clones; 52% are singletons. The antigens of these receptors remain unknown. Sample: Tregs from blood. The receptors were sampled from a middle-aged woman with type 1 diabetes.

In its sample, this clone was seen a few times. The V and J genes are TRBV7-3 and TRBJ2-3; 7 nucleotides agree with TRBD2. V was pared by 5 bases and J by 4 bases, with 6 bases of the junction left unmatched. Germline CDR1 and CDR2: SGHTA and FQGTGA. CDR3 length: 14 residues. As DNA, the CDR3 is TGTGCCAGCAGCCCCGGGGGGAACCCAGATACGCAGTATTTT. It is translated as CASSPGGNPDTQYF.

The V call is TRBV7-2, the J call TRBJ2-7, with D perhaps matching TRBD1 (6 bases). This CDR3 is 14 amino acids long. Trimming pared 5 bases from V and 0 bases from J, leaving 11 bases between. Germline V gene sequence: CDR1 SGHTA, CDR2 FQGNSA. CDR3 sequence reads: CASSPDRSSYEQYF. The CDR3 DNA sequence: TGTGCCAGCAGCCCCGACAGGAGCTCCTACGAGCAGTACTTC.

This chain connects TRBV11-2 to TRBJ2-3, with D maybe TRBD2 (7 bases). V was clipped by 5 bases and J by 6 bases, with 21 bases between them. CDR3 length: 16 residues. Germline CDR1 and CDR2: SGHAT and FQNNGV. The CDR3 nucleotides are TGTGCCAGCAGCCCCGTCCGGGGGGCGGGGGACGATACGCAGTATTTT. Its translation is CASSPVRGAGDDTQYF.

CDR3 DNA: TGCGCCAGCAGCTTATCGAATGAGCAGTTCTTC. Protein sequence: CASSLSNEQFF. This chain links TRBV5-1 with TRBJ2-1; D is ambiguous. There are 11 residues in the CDR3. Germline V gene data show CDR1 as SGHRS and CDR2 as YFSETQ. Deletions cut 2 bases from V and 7 bases from J, with 4 bases between.

The chain employs TRBV6-1 and TRBJ1-2; the D gene is possibly TRBD1 (6 bases). The CDR3 is 11 residues long. CDR1 is MNHNS, CDR2 SASEGT, per germline. With 7 bases removed from V and 8 bases from J, the gap between germline ends came to 11 bases. The CDR3 sequence: CASTNREGYTF. As DNA, the CDR3 is TGTGCCAGCACCAACAGGGAGGGCTACACCTTC.

The chain carries TRBV2 and TRBJ1-2; a possible D gene is TRBD1 (5 bases). The V end lost 2 bases, the J end lost 6 bases, and 16 bases lay between the germline ends. Germline V gene sequence: CDR1 SNHLY, CDR2 FYNNEI. The CDR3 sequence is 15 residues long. CDR3 protein: CASSEQGLRRNGYTF. In DNA, the CDR3 is TGTGCCAGCAGTGAACAGGGCCTCAGGCGGAATGGCTACACCTTC.

The rearrangement uses TRBV4-1 and TRBJ1-6, with D hard to call. Trimming cost V 1 base and J 6 bases, with 10 bases left between them. Germline V CDR1 and CDR2: MGHRA, YSYEKL. This CDR3 is built from 15 residues. The CDR3 coding sequence is TGCGCCAGCAGCCAAGGGCAGACTTCTAATTCACCCCTCCACTTT. As protein: CASSQGQTSNSPLHF.

The chain carries TRBV5-4 and TRBJ1-1; 8 bases line up with TRBD1. Germline values: CDR1 SGHNT, CDR2 YYREEE (reference sequence). V lost 6 bases, J lost 4 bases, and 8 bases stayed unmatched. The CDR3 has 14 residues. CDR3 DNA sequence: TGTGCCAGCACCGGGGACAGGCCCCGCACTGAAGCTTTCTTT. This sequence encodes CASTGDRPRTEAFF.

The chain is built from TRBV10-3 and TRBJ2-5, with 7 bases that match TRBD2. The germline V gene encodes CDR1 ENHRY and CDR2 SYGVKD. The CDR3 loop spans 15 amino acids. V shed 3 bases, J shed 5 bases, and the junction held 9 bases outside the gene matches. The CDR3 region is CAISDKGNGRETQYF. For the CDR3, the DNA is TGTGCCATCAGTGACAAGGGCAACGGGAGGGAGACCCAGTACTTC.

The genes are TRBV30 and TRBJ1-4; maybe TRBD1 (5 bases). V was shortened by 5 bases and J by 7 bases, with 17 bases between the two germline ends. Germline CDR1 is GTSNPN and CDR2 is SVGIG (reference sequence). CDR3 size: 14 residues. CDR3 amino acids: CAWARGVEGEKLFF. The CDR3 region has the DNA TGTGCCTGGGCCCGGGGGGTGGAAGGTGAAAAACTGTTTTTT.

The rearrangement uses TRBV18 and TRBJ2-5; D is perhaps TRBD1 (6 bases). Deletions cut 6 bases from V and 4 bases from J, with 9 bases between. The CDR3 contains 12 residues. Germline CDR1 and CDR2: KGHSH and LQKENI. CDR3 in amino acids: CASSRDTETQYF. The CDR3 region has the DNA TGTGCCAGCTCTCGGGACACAGAGACCCAGTACTTC.

The chain carries TRBV5-1 and TRBJ2-7; weak D call: TRBD1 (6 bases). The CDR3 is 12 residues long. Germline lookup yields CDR1 SGHRS and CDR2 YFSETQ. V shed 2 bases and J shed 6 bases, with 9 bases lying between them. The CDR3 loop reads CASSLLGGEQYF. The CDR3, as DNA: TGCGCCAGCAGCTTACTAGGGGGCGAGCAGTACTTC.

This clone has just a few counts. The rearrangement joins TRBV25-1 to TRBJ2-7; 7 nucleotides agree with TRBD1. The CDR3 loop spans 14 amino acids. The germline V gene encodes CDR1 MGHDK and CDR2 SYGVNS. With V trimmed by 6 bases and J by 2 bases, 7 bases remained unmatched. CDR3 loop: CASSLTGTTYEQYF. The CDR3 DNA follows: TGTGCCAGCAGCCTGACAGGGACCACCTACGAGCAGTACTTC.

The chain combines TRBV2 with TRBJ1-1; 8 bases align to TRBD1. Germline V gene data show CDR1 as SNHLY and CDR2 as FYNNEI. The CDR3 sequence is 13 residues long. The junction had 3 bases not matched to a gene; V was cut back by 6 bases and J by 3 bases. This CDR3 is CASRTGEDTEAFF. CDR3 DNA sequence: TGTGCCAGCAGGACAGGGGAAGACACTGAAGCTTTCTTT.